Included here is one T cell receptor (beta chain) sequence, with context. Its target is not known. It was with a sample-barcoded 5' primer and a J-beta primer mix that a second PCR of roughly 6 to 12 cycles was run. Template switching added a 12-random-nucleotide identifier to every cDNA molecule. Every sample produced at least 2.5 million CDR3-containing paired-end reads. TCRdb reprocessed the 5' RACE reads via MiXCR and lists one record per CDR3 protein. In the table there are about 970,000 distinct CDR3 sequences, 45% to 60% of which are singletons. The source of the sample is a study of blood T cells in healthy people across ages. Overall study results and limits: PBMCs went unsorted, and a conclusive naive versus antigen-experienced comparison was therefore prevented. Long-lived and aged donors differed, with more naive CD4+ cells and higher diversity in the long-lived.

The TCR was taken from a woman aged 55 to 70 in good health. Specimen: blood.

The CDR3 sequence: CASSQPASGVTYEQYF. The CDR3 DNA is TGTGCCAGCAGTCAACCTGCTAGCGGAGTTACCTACGAGCAGTACTTC. V usage is TRBV6-6 and J usage is TRBJ2-7, with 7 nucleotides matching TRBD2. CDR1 is MNHNY and CDR2 is SVGAGI in the germline V gene (reference sequence). With 5 bases clipped from V and 2 bases from J, the junction kept 12 bases outside the gene matches. This CDR3 region has 16 residues.